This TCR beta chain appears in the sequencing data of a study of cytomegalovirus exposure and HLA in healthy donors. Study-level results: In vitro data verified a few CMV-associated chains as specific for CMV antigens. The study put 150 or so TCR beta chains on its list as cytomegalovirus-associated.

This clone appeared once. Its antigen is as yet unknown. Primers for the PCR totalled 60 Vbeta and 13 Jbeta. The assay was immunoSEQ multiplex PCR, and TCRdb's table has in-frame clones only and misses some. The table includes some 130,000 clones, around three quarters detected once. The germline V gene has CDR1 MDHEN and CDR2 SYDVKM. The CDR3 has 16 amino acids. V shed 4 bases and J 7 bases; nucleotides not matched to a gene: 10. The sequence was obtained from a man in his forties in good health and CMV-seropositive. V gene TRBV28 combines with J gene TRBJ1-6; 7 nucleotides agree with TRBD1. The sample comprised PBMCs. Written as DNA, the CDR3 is TGTGCCAGCAGTTCATCCGGACAGGTGTGGAATTCACCCCTCCACTTT. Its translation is CASSSSGQVWNSPLHF.